One sample yielded the 6 T cell receptor beta chains listed below, sequenced in a study of regulatory T cells in long-lasting Graves disease. Relying on iRepertoire HTBI primers and Arm-PCR of CDR3 regions, the team built TCR beta libraries. TCRdb called the multiplex PCR reads again in MiXCR, with one record for every CDR3 protein. The sample consists of over 500,000 distinct CDR3 sequences, roughly 15% of them appearing once. Time point here: newly diagnosed GD, antithyroid drugs for less than 3 months. Extracted RNA from PBMCs served as the source of the TCR library. The sample also formed part of further work on T cells in Graves' hyperthyroidism and ophthalmopathy.

This specimen was peripheral blood mononuclear cells (PBMCs), taken at new diagnosis, from a patient treated with antithyroid drugs. These receptor sequences come from a young woman with Graves disease.

This clonotype was seen ten or more times. DNA for the CDR3: TGTGCCTTGGGGGTATCGTGGAATGAGCAGTTCTTC. It codes for CALGVSWNEQFF. This chain uses TRBV30 with TRBJ2-1; the D call may be TRBD1 or TRBD2 (5 bases each). V shed 7 bases and J shed 7 bases, with 14 bases lying between them. In germline, CDR1 is GTSNPN, CDR2 SVGIG (reference sequence). This CDR3 has 12 residues.

This clonotype has ten or more counts. The chain has TRBV2 and TRBJ2-1; the D is unclear. With 5 bases removed from V and 15 bases from J, the gap between germline ends came to 14 bases. Germline V gene sequence: CDR1 SNHLY, CDR2 FYNNEI. The CDR3 runs 11 residues. The chain's CDR3 is CASSPIRAAFF. CDR3 nucleotide sequence: TGTGCCAGCAGTCCCATCCGGGCCGCGTTCTTC.

This clonotype was counted ten times or more. V is TRBV5-1 and J is TRBJ2-7; D is unclear. The V gene lost 0 bases and the J gene lost 1 base, with 11 bases spanning the gap. CDR1 and CDR2 (germline): SGHRS, YFSETQ. This CDR3 spans 15 amino acids. This chain's CDR3 is CASSLENDGSYEQYF. The CDR3 DNA is TGCGCCAGCAGCTTGGAAAATGACGGATCCTACGAGCAGTACTTC.

This clonotype was seen many times. This chain joins TRBV5-1 and TRBJ1-1; D remains ambiguous. V lost 2 bases, J lost 1 base, and 15 bases lay in between. Per germline, CDR1 SGHRS and CDR2 YFSETQ. CDR3 length: 16 residues. CDR3 in amino acids: CASSFLAGSQNTEAFF. The CDR3 DNA reads TGCGCCAGCAGCTTCCTTGCGGGCAGCCAGAACACTGAAGCTTTCTTT.

As for this clonotype: Given a much more abundant clone one base away, this may be a read error. This rearrangement joins TRBV7-2 to TRBJ2-7, with D perhaps TRBD1 (6 bases). Trimming took off 4 bases at V and 5 bases at J, with 18 bases between the two ends. This CDR3 is built from 15 residues. Germline V gene data show CDR1 as SGHTA and CDR2 as FQGNSA. In nucleotides, the CDR3 is TGTGCCAGCAGCTGGTTGGGCAGGGGTTACAACGAGCAGTACTTC. It is translated as CASSWLGRGYNEQYF.

This clonotype appeared many times. The chain has TRBV28 and TRBJ2-1; TRBD2 aligns across 7 bases. After removal of 11 bases from V and 9 bases from J, the junction contained 13 bases not matched to a gene. The V gene's germline CDR1 is MDHEN and CDR2 SYDVKM. The CDR3 has 13 amino acids. Here the CDR3 DNA reads TGTGCCGCCAACATCGGATGGGAGGGTGAGCAGTTCTTC. This gives the protein CAANIGWEGEQFF.